These 15 T cell receptor beta chains were all obtained from the same sample, sequenced in a study of Ad26.COV2.S vaccination and SARS-CoV-2 variants. Libraries were prepared by immunoSEQ multiplex PCR; TCRdb keeps only in-frame clonotypes and omits some of them. The top ten hold around a sixth of the sample, which has tens of thousands of clones, around 82% seen once. The sample in question was peripheral blood, obtained after recovery from COVID-19. These receptors all stem from a human donor who had recovered from COVID-19.

V usage is TRBV7-2 and J usage is TRBJ1-6; D is ambiguous. V was clipped by 2 bases and J by 7 bases, with 12 bases between them. The length of the CDR3 is 15 residues. The germline CDR1 and CDR2 sequences are SGHTA and FQGNSA. CDR3 nucleotides: TGTGCCAGCAGCTTAAATGGCAGAGCGAATTCACCCCTCCACTTT. It encodes CASSLNGRANSPLHF.

The rearrangement links TRBV28 to TRBJ2-5; 10 bases are a match to TRBD2. This CDR3 is 16 amino acids long. CDR1 is MDHEN and CDR2 is SYDVKM in the germline V gene. The V segment lost 3 bases and the J segment 0 bases; nucleotides outside the gene matches: 4. The CDR3 nucleotides read TGTGCCAGCAGTTTTGGGCTAGCGGGAGACCAAGAGACCCAGTACTTC. Protein sequence: CASSFGLAGDQETQYF.

The chain combines TRBV5-4 with TRBJ1-2; TRBD1 is a possible D gene (6 bases). CDR3 length equals 12 residues. With 1 base removed from V and 6 bases from J, the gap between germline ends came to 7 bases. CDR1 SGHNT and CDR2 YYREEE come from the germline V gene (reference sequence). This CDR3 reads CASSLTGNGYTF. The CDR3 nucleotides are TGTGCCAGCAGCTTGACAGGGAATGGCTACACCTTC.

This clone was counted only a few times. This chain connects TRBV29-1 to TRBJ1-2; a possible D gene is TRBD1 (5 bases). The CDR3 consists of 11 residues. Trimming stripped 4 bases from V and 2 bases from J, with 5 bases between. CDR1 and CDR2 (germline): SQVTM, ANQGSEA. This CDR3 reads CSVGDNYGYTF. The CDR3 nucleotides are TGCAGCGTTGGGGACAACTATGGCTACACCTTC.

J is TRBJ2-3 and V is TRBV6-5, with 10 bases identical to TRBD2. Germline loops: CDR1 MNHEY, CDR2 SVGAGI. V trimming: 0 bases; J trimming: 4 bases; junction bases outside the gene matches: 4. The CDR3 is 16 amino acids. The CDR3 DNA is TGTGCCAGCAGTTACTCGATAGCGGGAGGCCCAGATACGCAGTATTTT. As protein: CASSYSIAGGPDTQYF.

The V and J genes are TRBV6-5 and TRBJ1-6, with D hard to call. Trimming took 7 bases from V and 9 from J, leaving 19 bases between them. CDR3 length: 15 amino acids. Germline loops: CDR1 MNHEY, CDR2 SVGAGI. This CDR3 is CASNELPAPFSPLHF. The DNA of the CDR3 is TGTGCCAGCAACGAGCTACCGGCTCCGTTTTCACCCCTCCACTTT.

The chain combines TRBV6-2 or TRBV6-3 with TRBJ1-4; D call uncertain. The CDR3 covers 16 residues. V was clipped by 3 bases and J by 6 bases, with 17 bases between them. CDR1 and CDR2 (germline): MNHEY, SVGEGT. In DNA, the CDR3 is TGTGCCAGCAGTTATTTGCGATCCGGAGTCGATGAAAAACTGTTTTTT. It codes for CASSYLRSGVDEKLFF.

The chain combines TRBV9 with TRBJ1-3; D is perhaps TRBD1 (6 bases). The CDR3 runs 14 residues. CDR1 is SGDLS and CDR2 is YYNGEE in the germline V gene. Trimming removed 6 bases from V and 0 bases from J, with 10 bases in between. CDR3 amino acids: CASTRGGSGNTIYF. CDR3 DNA sequence: TGTGCCAGCACCCGAGGGGGCTCTGGAAACACCATATATTTT.

V gene TRBV3-1 (or the pseudogene TRBV3-2) combines with J gene TRBJ1-3; D perhaps matches TRBD1 (5 bases). V lost 4 bases and J 3 bases, leaving 22 bases between the germline ends. The CDR3 loop spans 18 amino acids. Germline V gene sequence: CDR1 LGHDT, CDR2 YNNKEL (reference sequence). CDR3 loop: CASSLTNRQRLDGNTIYF. The CDR3, as DNA: TGTGCCAGCAGCCTTACTAATCGACAGCGTTTAGATGGAAACACCATATATTTT.

This chain joins TRBV5-4 and TRBJ2-1, with D perhaps matching TRBD1 or TRBD2 (7 bases each). With 4 bases removed from V and 4 bases from J, the gap between germline ends came to 18 bases. The CDR3 sequence is 16 residues long. Germline V gene sequence: CDR1 SGHNT, CDR2 YYREEE (reference sequence). The CDR3 sequence is CASSPKRDSRYNEQFF. CDR3 coding DNA: TGTGCCAGCAGCCCAAAGCGGGACAGCCGTTACAATGAGCAGTTCTTC.

V and J are TRBV2 and TRBJ2-6; D ambiguous. CDR3 length: 15 residues. V was pared by 3 bases and J by 0 bases, with 6 bases between. Germline assignment: CDR1 SNHLY and CDR2 FYNNEI. The CDR3 is CASSDWSSGANVLTF. CDR3 coding DNA: TGTGCCAGCAGTGATTGGAGCTCTGGGGCCAACGTCCTGACTTTC.

The chain carries TRBV28 and TRBJ2-3; 15 nucleotides align to TRBD2. Germline V lookup: CDR1 MDHEN, CDR2 SYDVKM. This CDR3 has 16 residues. V lost 5 bases to trimming and J lost 4 bases; unmatched junction nucleotides: 4. The chain's CDR3 is CASSEGLAGGADTQYF. The CDR3 bases are TGTGCCAGCAGTGAGGGACTAGCGGGAGGCGCAGATACGCAGTATTTT.

V is TRBV15 and J is TRBJ2-7; the D is unclear. Per germline, CDR1 LNHNV and CDR2 YYDKDF (reference sequence). This CDR3 spans 15 amino acids. V lost 0 bases and J lost 0, with 9 bases in between. DNA for the CDR3: TGTGCCACCAGCAGAGAAAGGTATTCCTCCTACGAGCAGTACTTC. Its translation is CATSRERYSSYEQYF.

This clone was detected only a few times. The chain is built from TRBV5-1 and TRBJ2-5; D is perhaps TRBD1 (5 bases). Trimming shortened V by 3 bases and J by 11 bases, and 11 bases separated the two germline ends. The CDR3 loop spans 11 amino acids. Per the germline V gene, CDR1 is SGHRS and CDR2 is YFSETQ. The CDR3 reads CASSSTVRQYF. CDR3 nucleotides: TGCGCCAGCAGCTCGACAGTTCGTCAGTACTTC.

The gene calls are TRBV6-6 and TRBJ1-1; perhaps TRBD1 as D (5 bases). This CDR3 spans 13 amino acids. Germline V gene sequence: CDR1 MNHNY, CDR2 SVGAGI (reference sequence). Trimming pared 7 bases from V and 6 bases from J, leaving 15 bases between. CDR3 loop: CASTDRGGAEAFF. The CDR3 DNA reads as TGTGCCAGCACCGATCGGGGGGGGGCTGAAGCTTTCTTT.